This TCR beta chain appears in the sequencing data of a study of OX40 agonist ivuxolimab in advanced cancers. On the study more broadly: Every 2 weeks, ivuxolimab was infused into the patients intravenously at between 0.01 and 10 mg/kg. Study outcomes and limitations: On average, CD8+ T cells showed a greater number of expanded clones than CD4+.

Repertoires were generated with immunoSEQ multiplex PCR, while TCRdb's copy carries only in-frame clones and drops some. The sample consists of 95,000 to 100,000 clones, about nine tenths of them appearing once. Of note for this clone: Its matching antigen is unknown.

The CDR3 has 15 amino acids. Germline lookup yields CDR1 KGHSH and CDR2 LQKENI. V lost 1 base, J lost 6 bases, and 14 bases lay in between. This clonotype was obtained from an adult with an advanced solid tumor such as melanoma, head and neck, liver or kidney cancer. The material sequenced was CD4+ or CD8+ T cells sorted from blood, taken in a trial of the OX40 agonist ivuxolimab. The rearrangement uses TRBV18 and TRBJ2-3, with a possible D match to TRBD2 (6 bases). The CDR3 is CASSPRVTGADTQYF. The CDR3 region has the DNA TGTGCCAGCTCACCACGGGTCACGGGAGCTGATACGCAGTATTTT. Filled out from reference TRBV18 and TRBJ2-3, the complete variable domain reads NAGVMQNPRHLVRRRGQEARLRCSPMKGHSHVYWYRQLPEEGLKFMVYLQKENIIDESGMPKERFSAEFPKEGPSILRIQQVVRGDSAAYFCASSPRVTGADTQYFGPGTRLTVL.